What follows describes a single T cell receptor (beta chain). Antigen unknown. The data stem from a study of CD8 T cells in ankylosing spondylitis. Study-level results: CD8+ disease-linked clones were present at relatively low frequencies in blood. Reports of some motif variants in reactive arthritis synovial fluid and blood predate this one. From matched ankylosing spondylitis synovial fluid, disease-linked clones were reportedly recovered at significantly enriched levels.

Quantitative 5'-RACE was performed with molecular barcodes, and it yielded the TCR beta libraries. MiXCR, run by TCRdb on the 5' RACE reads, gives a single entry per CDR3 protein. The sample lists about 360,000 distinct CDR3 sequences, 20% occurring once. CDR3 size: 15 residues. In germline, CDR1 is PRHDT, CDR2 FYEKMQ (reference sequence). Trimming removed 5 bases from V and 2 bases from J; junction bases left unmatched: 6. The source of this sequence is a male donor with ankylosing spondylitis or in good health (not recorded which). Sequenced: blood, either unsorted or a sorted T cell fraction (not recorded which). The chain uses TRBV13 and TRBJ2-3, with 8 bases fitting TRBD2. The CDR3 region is CASSPPTSVTDTQYF. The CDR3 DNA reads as TGTGCCAGCAGCCCCCCGACTAGCGTCACAGATACGCAGTATTTT.